This T cell receptor beta chain was recovered during a study of control samples from healthy donors and cancer patients. In its sample, this clone was seen a few times. Sequencing was performed with immunoSEQ multiplex PCR; in TCRdb, only in-frame clones are kept and a portion is missing. The sample carries 150,000 to 200,000 clones, 88% recorded once. Trimming stripped 7 bases from V and 6 bases from J, with 13 bases between. The CDR3 spans 13 residues. CDR1 and CDR2 (germline): LNHDA, SQIVND (reference sequence). This clonotype was obtained from a woman in her 30s in good health. The V and J genes are TRBV19 and TRBJ1-5; D is perhaps TRBD1 (6 bases). The sample comprised blood. The CDR3 coding sequence is TGTGCCAGTACTCAACAGGGAGCTCAGCCCCAGCATTTT. It specifies CASTQQGAQPQHF. Full variable domain (remainder filled in from reference TRBV19 and TRBJ1-5): DGGITQSPKYLFRKEGQNVTLSCEQNLNHDAMYWYRQDPGQGLRLIYYSQIVNDFQKGDIAEGYSVSREKKESFPLTVTSAQKNPTAFYLCASTQQGAQPQHFGDGTRLSIL.